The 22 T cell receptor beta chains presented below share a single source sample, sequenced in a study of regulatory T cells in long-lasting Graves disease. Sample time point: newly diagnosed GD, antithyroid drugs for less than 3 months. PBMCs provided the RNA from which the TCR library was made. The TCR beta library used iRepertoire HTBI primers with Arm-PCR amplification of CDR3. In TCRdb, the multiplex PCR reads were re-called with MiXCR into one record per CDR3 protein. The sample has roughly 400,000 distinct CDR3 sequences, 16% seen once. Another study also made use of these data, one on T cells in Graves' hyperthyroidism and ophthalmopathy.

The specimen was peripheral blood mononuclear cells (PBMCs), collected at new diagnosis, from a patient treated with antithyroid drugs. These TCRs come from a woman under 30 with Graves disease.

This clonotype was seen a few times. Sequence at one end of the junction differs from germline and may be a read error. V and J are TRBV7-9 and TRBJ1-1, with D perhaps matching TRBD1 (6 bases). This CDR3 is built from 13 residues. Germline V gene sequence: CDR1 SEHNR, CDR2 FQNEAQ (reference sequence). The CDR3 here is CASSQGHNTEAFF. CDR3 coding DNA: TGCGCCAGCAGCCAGGGACATAATACTGAAGCTTTCTTT.

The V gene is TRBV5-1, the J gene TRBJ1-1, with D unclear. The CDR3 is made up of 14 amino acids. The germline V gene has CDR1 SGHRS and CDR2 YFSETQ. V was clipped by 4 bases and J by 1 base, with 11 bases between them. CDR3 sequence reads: CASSPQDGNTEAFF. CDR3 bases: TGCGCCAGCAGCCCCCAGGACGGGAACACTGAAGCTTTCTTT.

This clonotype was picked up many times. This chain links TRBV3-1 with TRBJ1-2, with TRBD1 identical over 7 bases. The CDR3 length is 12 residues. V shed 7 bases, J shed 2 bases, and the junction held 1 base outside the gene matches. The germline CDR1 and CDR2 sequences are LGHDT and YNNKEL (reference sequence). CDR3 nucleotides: TGTGCCAGCACAGGGGGGAACTATGGCTACACCTTC. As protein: CASTGGNYGYTF.

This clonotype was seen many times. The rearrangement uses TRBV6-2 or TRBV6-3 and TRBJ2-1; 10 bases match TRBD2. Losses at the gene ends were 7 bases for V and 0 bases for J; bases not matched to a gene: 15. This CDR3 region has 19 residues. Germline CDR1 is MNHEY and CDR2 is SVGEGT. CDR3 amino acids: CASISRASGSGSSYNEQFF. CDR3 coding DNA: TGTGCCAGCATCTCTCGGGCTAGCGGGAGCGGGAGCTCCTACAATGAGCAGTTCTTC.

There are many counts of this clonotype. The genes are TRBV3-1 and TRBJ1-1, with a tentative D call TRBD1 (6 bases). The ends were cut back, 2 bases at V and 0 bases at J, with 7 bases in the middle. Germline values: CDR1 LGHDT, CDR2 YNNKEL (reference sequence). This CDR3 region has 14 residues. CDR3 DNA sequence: TGTGCCAGCAGCCAACAGGGGTTGAACACTGAAGCTTTCTTT. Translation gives CASSQQGLNTEAFF.

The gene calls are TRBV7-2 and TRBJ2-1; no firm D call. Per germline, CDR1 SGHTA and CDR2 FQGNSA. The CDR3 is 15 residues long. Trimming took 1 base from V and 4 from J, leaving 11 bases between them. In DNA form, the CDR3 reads TGTGCCAGCAGCTTAGTTTCGAGCCTATACAATGAGCAGTTCTTC. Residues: CASSLVSSLYNEQFF.

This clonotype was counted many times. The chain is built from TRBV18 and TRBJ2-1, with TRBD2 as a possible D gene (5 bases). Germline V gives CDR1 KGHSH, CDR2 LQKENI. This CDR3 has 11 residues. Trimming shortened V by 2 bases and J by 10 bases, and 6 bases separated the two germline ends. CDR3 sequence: CASSPEREQFF. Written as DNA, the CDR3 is TGTGCCAGCTCACCAGAGCGGGAGCAGTTCTTC.

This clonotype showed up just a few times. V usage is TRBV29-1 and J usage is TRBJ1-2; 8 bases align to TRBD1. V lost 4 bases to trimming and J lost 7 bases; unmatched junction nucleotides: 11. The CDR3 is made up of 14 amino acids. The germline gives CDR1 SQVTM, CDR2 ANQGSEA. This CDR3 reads CSVVFQGALIGYTF. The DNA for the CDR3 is TGCAGCGTTGTTTTTCAGGGGGCGCTTATTGGCTACACCTTC.

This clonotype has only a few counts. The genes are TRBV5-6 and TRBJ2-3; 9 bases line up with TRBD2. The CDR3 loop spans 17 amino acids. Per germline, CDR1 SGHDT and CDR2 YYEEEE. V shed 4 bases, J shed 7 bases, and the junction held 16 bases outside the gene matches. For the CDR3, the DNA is TGTGCCAGCAGCCCCCTGTTGGGGCGGGAGGGCCGGTATACGCAGTATTTT. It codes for CASSPLLGREGRYTQYF.

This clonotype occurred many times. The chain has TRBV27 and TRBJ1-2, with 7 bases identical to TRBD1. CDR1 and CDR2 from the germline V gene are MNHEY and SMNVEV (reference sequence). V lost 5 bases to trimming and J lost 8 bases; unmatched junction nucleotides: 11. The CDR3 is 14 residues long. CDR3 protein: CASSNLGTASGYTF. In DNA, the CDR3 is TGTGCCAGCAGTAACCTCGGGACAGCCTCGGGCTACACCTTC.

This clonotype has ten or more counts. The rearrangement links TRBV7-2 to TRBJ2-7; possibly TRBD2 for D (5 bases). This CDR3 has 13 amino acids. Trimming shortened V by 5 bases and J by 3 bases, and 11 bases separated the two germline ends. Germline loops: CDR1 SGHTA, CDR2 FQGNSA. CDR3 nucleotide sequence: TGTGCCAGCAGCCTAGGACTTAACTACGAGCAGTACTTC. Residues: CASSLGLNYEQYF. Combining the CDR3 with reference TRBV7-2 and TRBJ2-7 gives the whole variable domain GAGVSQSPSNKVTEKGKDVELRCDPISGHTALYWYRQSLGQGLEFLIYFQGNSAPDKSGLPSDRFSAERTGGSVSTLTIQRTQQEDSAVYLCASSLGLNYEQYFGPGTRLTVT.

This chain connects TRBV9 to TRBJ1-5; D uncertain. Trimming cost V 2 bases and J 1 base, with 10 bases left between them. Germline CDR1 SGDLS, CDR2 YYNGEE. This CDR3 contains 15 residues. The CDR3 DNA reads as TGTGCCAGCAGCGTGGGAGTGGCAAGCAATCAGCCCCAGCATTTT. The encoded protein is CASSVGVASNQPQHF.

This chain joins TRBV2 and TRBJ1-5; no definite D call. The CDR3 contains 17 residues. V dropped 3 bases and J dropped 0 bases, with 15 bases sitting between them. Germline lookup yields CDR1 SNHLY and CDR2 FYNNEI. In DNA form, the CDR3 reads TGTGCCAGCAGTGACCGGACCCAACTTAATAGCAATCAGCCCCAGCATTTT. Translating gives CASSDRTQLNSNQPQHF.

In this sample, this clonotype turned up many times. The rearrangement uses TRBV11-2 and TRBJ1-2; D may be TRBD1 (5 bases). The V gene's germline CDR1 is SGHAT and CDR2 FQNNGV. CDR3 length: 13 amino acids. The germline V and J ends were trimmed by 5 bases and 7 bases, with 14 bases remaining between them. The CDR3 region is CASSQVRVRGYTF. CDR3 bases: TGTGCCAGCAGCCAAGTCAGGGTTCGTGGCTACACCTTC.

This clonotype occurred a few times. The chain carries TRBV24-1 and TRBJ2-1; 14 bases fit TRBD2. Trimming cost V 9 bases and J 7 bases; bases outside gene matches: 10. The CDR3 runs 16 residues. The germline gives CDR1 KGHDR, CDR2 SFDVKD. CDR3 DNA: TGTGCCACCGCCCCCCGACTAGCGGGAGGGCCTAATGAGCAGTTCTTC. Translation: CATAPRLAGGPNEQFF.

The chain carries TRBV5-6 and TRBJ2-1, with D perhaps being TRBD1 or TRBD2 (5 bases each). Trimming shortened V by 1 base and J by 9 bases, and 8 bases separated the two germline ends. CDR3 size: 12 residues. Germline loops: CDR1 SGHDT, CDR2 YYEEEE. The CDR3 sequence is CASSLWGFEQFF. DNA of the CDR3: TGTGCCAGCAGCTTGTGGGGGTTTGAGCAGTTCTTC.

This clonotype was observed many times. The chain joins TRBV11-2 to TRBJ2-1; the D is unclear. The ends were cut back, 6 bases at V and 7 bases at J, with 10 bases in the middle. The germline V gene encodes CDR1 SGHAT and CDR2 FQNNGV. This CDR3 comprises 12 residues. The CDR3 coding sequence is TGTGCCAGCAGAAAAAGGGTGAATGAGCAGTTCTTC. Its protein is CASRKRVNEQFF.

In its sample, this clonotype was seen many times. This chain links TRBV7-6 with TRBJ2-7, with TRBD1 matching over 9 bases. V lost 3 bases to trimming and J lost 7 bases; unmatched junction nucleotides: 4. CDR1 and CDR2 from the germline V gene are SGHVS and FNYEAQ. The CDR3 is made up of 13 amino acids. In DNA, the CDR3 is TGTGCCAGCAGCTTGGGGACAGGGTGGGAGCAGTACTTC. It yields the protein CASSLGTGWEQYF.

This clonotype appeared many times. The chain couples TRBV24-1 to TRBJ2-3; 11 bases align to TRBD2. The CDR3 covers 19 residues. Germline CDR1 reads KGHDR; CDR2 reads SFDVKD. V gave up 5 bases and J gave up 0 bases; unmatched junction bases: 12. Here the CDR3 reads CATSGAGLAVKGSTDTQYF. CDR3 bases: TGTGCCACCAGTGGTGCGGGACTAGCGGTCAAAGGGAGCACAGATACGCAGTATTTT.

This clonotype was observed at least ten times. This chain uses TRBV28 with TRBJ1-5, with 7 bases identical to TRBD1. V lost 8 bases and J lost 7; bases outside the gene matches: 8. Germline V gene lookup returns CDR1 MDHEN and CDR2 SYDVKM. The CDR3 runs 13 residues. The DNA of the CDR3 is TGTGCCAGCGGGGACAGCCGCGCCCAGCCCCAGCATTTT. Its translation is CASGDSRAQPQHF.

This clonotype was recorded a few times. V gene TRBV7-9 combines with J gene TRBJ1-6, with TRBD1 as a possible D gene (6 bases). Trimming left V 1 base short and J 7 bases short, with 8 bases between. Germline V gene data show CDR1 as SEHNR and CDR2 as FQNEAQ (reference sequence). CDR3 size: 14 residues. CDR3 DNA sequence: TGTGCCAGCAGCTTAGACACAGGGAATTCACCCCTCCACTTT. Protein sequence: CASSLDTGNSPLHF.

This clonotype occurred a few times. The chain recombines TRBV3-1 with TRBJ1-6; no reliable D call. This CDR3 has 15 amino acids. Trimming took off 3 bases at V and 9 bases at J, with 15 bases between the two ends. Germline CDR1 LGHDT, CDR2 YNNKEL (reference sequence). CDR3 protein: CASSHSPGRGSPLHF. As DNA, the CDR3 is TGTGCCAGCAGCCATAGCCCGGGCCGCGGTTCACCCCTCCACTTT.